One and the same sample provided the 15 T cell receptor beta chains below, sequenced in a study of blood T cell repertoires in COVID-19 (dated by TCRdb to about 2020). The library relied on the immunoSEQ multiplex PCR assay. This immuneACCESS table, as held by TCRdb, lists in-frame sequences with V and J called but not all clones. Of the missing ones, under half trace to an unresolved V gene in checked studies; the others have no known cause. The sample table lists roughly 110,000 clones, about 90% of them with a count of one. The top ten hold roughly 1.2% of the sample. What was sequenced was peripheral blood. The receptor set was obtained from a woman in her 30s with acute or convalescent COVID-19.

This rearrangement joins TRBV5-8 to TRBJ1-1; 7 positions agree with TRBD1. V lost 2 bases, J lost 6 bases, and 10 bases stayed unmatched. CDR3 length: 15 residues. Germline V gene lookup returns CDR1 SGHTS and CDR2 YDEGEE. CDR3 sequence: CASSLPTGLSAEAFF. The CDR3 nucleotides read TGTGCCAGCAGCTTACCGACAGGGTTGAGCGCTGAAGCTTTCTTT.

The chain carries TRBV6-4 and TRBJ1-5; D unclear. Germline assignment: CDR1 MRHNA and CDR2 SNTAGT. The CDR3 is 16 amino acids. V was shortened by 2 bases and J by 6 bases, with 17 bases between the two germline ends. CDR3 coding DNA: TGTGCCAGCAGTGACAGGGTCTGTGGGGAGGGTCAGCCCCAGCATTTT. Amino acid sequence: CASSDRVCGEGQPQHF.

The V and J genes are TRBV29-1 and TRBJ2-5; 11 positions match TRBD2. The CDR3 totals 13 residues. The germline V gene encodes CDR1 SQVTM and CDR2 ANQGSEA. With 6 bases clipped from V and 3 bases from J, the junction kept 3 bases outside the gene matches. The CDR3: CSVQTSGEETQYF. CDR3 DNA: TGCAGCGTCCAGACTAGCGGGGAAGAGACCCAGTACTTC. The variable domain in full, with the rest retrieved from reference TRBV29-1 and TRBJ2-5, is SAVISQKPSRDICQRGTSLTIQCQVDSQVTMMFWYRQQPGQSLTLIATANQGSEATYESGFVIDKFPISRPNLTFSTLTVSNMSPEDSSIYLCSVQTSGEETQYFGPGTRLLVL.

This clone was observed once. The V and J genes are TRBV27 and TRBJ2-3, with D unresolved. The CDR3 has 17 amino acids. Trimming pared 0 bases from V and 3 bases from J, leaving 16 bases between. The germline V gene encodes CDR1 MNHEY and CDR2 SMNVEV (reference sequence). CDR3 DNA sequence: TGTGCCAGCAGTTTATCGTTCAGATCCCCCCGAACAGATACGCAGTATTTT. It specifies CASSLSFRSPRTDTQYF.

This clone was counted only a few times. V is TRBV28 and J is TRBJ2-6; D is unresolved. Germline CDR1 and CDR2: MDHEN and SYDVKM. V dropped 7 bases and J dropped 0 bases, with 10 bases sitting between them. CDR3 size: 15 residues. CDR3 in amino acids: CASTNSLSGANVLTF. The CDR3 nucleotides are TGTGCCAGCACTAACAGCCTCTCTGGGGCCAACGTCCTGACTTTC.

J is TRBJ2-3 and V is TRBV19; 8 nucleotides agree with TRBD2. This CDR3 spans 16 amino acids. Looked up from germline, CDR1 is LNHDA and CDR2 is SQIVND (reference sequence). J gave up 6 bases and V 6 bases, and 14 bases lay outside the gene matches. The CDR3 nucleotides are TGTGCCAGTAGGGGAGTGGGACTAGGAAGCCCGGATACGCAGTATTTT. Residues: CASRGVGLGSPDTQYF.

This clone was seen once. V and J are TRBV5-1 and TRBJ2-5; TRBD2 agrees at 8 bases. This CDR3 has 14 amino acids. The germline CDR1 and CDR2 sequences are SGHRS and YFSETQ. J gave up 5 bases and V 3 bases, and 6 bases lay outside the gene matches. CDR3 protein: CASSSPGLVETQYF. The CDR3 coding sequence is TGCGCCAGCAGCTCCCCGGGACTAGTGGAGACCCAGTACTTC.

J is TRBJ2-6 and V is TRBV9, with TRBD1 identical over 7 bases. The CDR3 contains 19 residues. The V and J ends lost 0 bases and 0 bases, in that order; junction bases with no gene match: 9. The germline CDR1 and CDR2 sequences are SGDLS and YYNGEE. The CDR3 DNA is TGTGCCAGCAGCGTAGCTAACAAGACAGGGCCCTCTGGGGCCAACGTCCTGACTTTC. Amino acids: CASSVANKTGPSGANVLTF.

The J gene is TRBJ1-1, the V gene TRBV4-2; maybe TRBD1 (5 bases). Germline CDR1 LGHNA, CDR2 YNFKEQ. This CDR3 has 17 residues. V lost 2 bases to trimming and J lost 1 base, with 17 bases between them. The CDR3: CASSQYLQGNGNTEAFF. CDR3 coding DNA: TGTGCCAGCAGCCAATACCTTCAGGGTAATGGGAACACTGAAGCTTTCTTT.

The chain links TRBV18 to TRBJ1-4; the D is unclear. The CDR3 sequence is 16 residues long. V was trimmed by 3 bases and J by 0 bases, leaving 11 bases between them. The germline CDR1 and CDR2 sequences are KGHSH and LQKENI. The CDR3 DNA reads as TGTGCCAGCTCACCTAATAATCCTGCAACTAATGAAAAACTGTTTTTT. The encoded protein is CASSPNNPATNEKLFF. The variable domain in full, completed from reference TRBV18 and TRBJ1-4, reads NAGVMQNPRHLVRRRGQEARLRCSPMKGHSHVYWYRQLPEEGLKFMVYLQKENIIDESGMPKERFSAEFPKEGPSILRIQQVVRGDSAAYFCASSPNNPATNEKLFFGSGTQLSVL.

V usage is TRBV6-5 and J usage is TRBJ2-5; 7 nucleotides agree with TRBD1. The V gene's germline CDR1 is MNHEY and CDR2 SVGAGI. The junction had 5 bases not matched to a gene; V was cut back by 6 bases and J by 4 bases. This CDR3 is 13 amino acids long. The CDR3 DNA is TGTGCCAGCAGGAGGGGGCGCGTAGAGACCCAGTACTTC. Protein sequence: CASRRGRVETQYF.

The V gene is TRBV5-6, the J gene TRBJ2-7; 7 bases match TRBD2. J was trimmed by 7 bases and V by 0 bases; bases with no gene match: 10. The CDR3 totals 15 residues. Germline-derived CDR1 and CDR2 are SGHDT and YYEEEE. CDR3 nucleotide sequence: TGTGCCAGCAGCTTGGCCCCTGGGAGGGCGCGGGAGCAGTACTTC. Protein: CASSLAPGRAREQYF. The variable domain in full, completed from reference TRBV5-6 and TRBJ2-7, reads DAGVTQSPTHLIKTRGQQVTLRCSPKSGHDTVSWYQQALGQGPQFIFQYYEEEERQRGNFPDRFSGHQFPNYSSELNVNALLLGDSALYLCASSLAPGRAREQYFGPGTRLTVT.

The chain joins TRBV10-3 to TRBJ1-6; 9 nucleotides align to TRBD1. CDR1 and CDR2 from the germline V gene are ENHRY and SYGVKD. CDR3 length equals 13 residues. Unmatched junction bases numbered 4, after V lost 9 bases and J lost 7 bases. CDR3 sequence: CAIQGAGNSPLHF. The CDR3 DNA reads as TGTGCCATACAGGGGGCGGGAAATTCACCCCTCCACTTT.

This rearrangement joins TRBV7-9 to TRBJ2-5; D gene uncertain. The germline gives CDR1 SEHNR, CDR2 FQNEAQ (reference sequence). CDR3 length equals 13 residues. V gave up 4 bases and J gave up 5 bases, with 11 bases separating them. CDR3 amino acids: CASSYGLKETQYF. The DNA of the CDR3 is TGTGCCAGCAGCTACGGTCTGAAGGAGACCCAGTACTTC.

CDR3 coding DNA: TGTGCCAGCAGCTTTGGAGGTGGGCGCAATCAGCCCCAGCATTTT. Protein product: CASSFGGGRNQPQHF. This chain uses TRBV11-2 with TRBJ1-5, with D uncertain. Germline lookup yields CDR1 SGHAT and CDR2 FQNNGV. V lost 3 bases to trimming and J lost 2 bases, with 11 bases between them. The CDR3 extends over 15 amino acids.